The present T cell receptor beta chain was sequenced within a study of CD8 T cells in ankylosing spondylitis. This clonotype has a handful of counts. Antigen unknown. Overall study results and limits: Before this, some motif variants had been reported in reactive arthritis synovial fluid and blood. Reportedly, significant enrichment of disease-linked clones occurred in matched ankylosing spondylitis synovial fluid. Eight highly homologous variants made up a TCR beta motif, and this motif appeared characteristic of ankylosing spondylitis blood. Disease-linked clones, CD8+, were relatively rare in peripheral blood.

In making TCR beta libraries, quantitative 5'-RACE with molecular barcodes was used. TCRdb re-called the 5' RACE reads with MiXCR, one entry per CDR3 protein. The sample holds some 700,000 distinct CDR3 sequences; under 20% are singletons and the top ten take under 20%. J was trimmed by 9 bases and V by 1 base; bases with no gene match: 12. Per the germline V gene, CDR1 is SGHTA and CDR2 is FQGNSA. The CDR3 runs 17 residues. The TCR sequence derives from a male donor with ankylosing spondylitis. The sample taken for sequencing was blood, either unsorted or a sorted T cell fraction (not recorded which). This sequence joins TRBV7-2 and TRBJ2-1; 10 nucleotides agree with TRBD2. The CDR3 DNA sequence: TGTGCCAGCAGCTTAGTTTGGGCTAGCGGGAGAGGGGGTGAGCAGTTCTTC. Encoded protein: CASSLVWASGRGGEQFF.